These 22 T cell receptor beta chains were all obtained from the same sample, sequenced in a study of shared clonotypes between healthy human individuals. Repertoires were generated with immunoSEQ multiplex PCR, while TCRdb's copy carries only in-frame clones and drops some. The sample consists of 2,500,000 or so clones, about 92% of them appearing once. The specimen was naive CD4+ T cells sorted from blood. Subset specified: CD45RA+ positively selected. These TCRs come from a man between 18 and 35 years old in good health.

This chain connects TRBV28 to TRBJ2-3; the D is unclear. This CDR3 is 11 amino acids long. The germline CDR1 and CDR2 sequences are MDHEN and SYDVKM. Trimming cost V 10 bases and J 2 bases, with 7 bases left between them. The CDR3 bases are TGTGCCACCGACTCCACAGATACGCAGTATTTT. It encodes CATDSTDTQYF.

About this clone: Different DNA sequences within this sample yield the same CDR3. This chain joins TRBV5-4 and TRBJ1-1; D is perhaps TRBD1 (5 bases). In germline, CDR1 is SGHNT, CDR2 YYREEE (reference sequence). The V end lost 4 bases, the J end lost 1 base, and 8 bases lay between the germline ends. The CDR3 runs 13 residues. CDR3 amino acids: CASSIDRNTEAFF. As DNA, the CDR3 is TGTGCCAGCAGCATAGACAGGAACACTGAAGCTTTCTTT.

J is TRBJ2-7 and V is TRBV20-1, with D perhaps TRBD2 (7 bases). V dropped 6 bases and J dropped 11 bases, with 17 bases sitting between them. The CDR3 extends over 11 amino acids. Germline values: CDR1 DFQATT, CDR2 SNEGSKA (reference sequence). Here the CDR3 reads CSALGGDGKYF. DNA for the CDR3: TGCAGTGCCCTAGGGGGGGATGGAAAGTACTTC.

CDR3 loop: CASSPQLAGATAAETQYF. CDR3 nucleotides: TGTGCCAGCAGCCCTCAACTAGCGGGGGCCACCGCGGCAGAGACCCAGTACTTC. This chain joins TRBV7-9 and TRBJ2-5, with 11 positions matching TRBD2. CDR1 SEHNR and CDR2 FQNEAQ come from the germline V gene (reference sequence). The CDR3 is 18 amino acids. The V gene end was trimmed by 5 bases and the J gene end by 4 bases; junction bases not matched to a gene: 15.

The chain is built from TRBV6-1 and TRBJ1-6; D is unclear. CDR1 and CDR2 from the germline V gene are MNHNS and SASEGT. This CDR3 region has 14 residues. V lost 6 bases and J lost 0, with 6 bases in between. The CDR3 sequence is CASREGSYNSPLHF. In DNA, the CDR3 is TGTGCCAGCAGGGAGGGCTCCTATAATTCACCCCTCCACTTT.

The chain carries TRBV15 and TRBJ1-4, with D perhaps matching TRBD1 (5 bases). V was clipped by 9 bases and J by 0 bases, with 8 bases between them. CDR1 and CDR2 from the germline V gene are LNHNV and YYDKDF (reference sequence). The CDR3 is 13 residues long. The CDR3 DNA reads as TGTGCCACAGGGACGGCAACTAATGAAAAACTGTTTTTT. This gives the protein CATGTATNEKLFF.

With regard to this clone: Other DNA sequences of this sample code for an identical CDR3. The chain has TRBV19 and TRBJ2-2; maybe TRBD1 (6 bases). With 3 bases removed from V and 0 bases from J, the gap between germline ends came to 8 bases. In germline, CDR1 is LNHDA, CDR2 SQIVND (reference sequence). The CDR3 is 15 residues long. CDR3 residues: CASSIQGSNTGELFF. CDR3 nucleotides: TGTGCCAGTAGTATCCAGGGGTCGAACACCGGGGAGCTGTTTTTT.

In regard to this clone: Other DNA sequences in this sample translate to the same CDR3. CDR3 sequence: CASSETAYGYTF. For the CDR3, the DNA is TGTGCCAGCAGTGAAACAGCCTATGGCTACACCTTC. The V and J genes are TRBV2 and TRBJ1-2, with D uncertain. Germline V gives CDR1 SNHLY, CDR2 FYNNEI. V was clipped by 2 bases and J by 4 bases, with 5 bases between them. The CDR3 has 12 amino acids.

The CDR3 DNA is TGCGCCAGCAGCTTGGTTGCTAGCGGTGACTACGAGCAGTACTTC. Amino acids: CASSLVASGDYEQYF. The chain links TRBV5-1 to TRBJ2-7, with 7 bases aligning to TRBD2. Trimming took 0 bases from V and 3 from J; bases not matched to a gene: 6. The length of the CDR3 is 15 residues. Germline CDR1 SGHRS, CDR2 YFSETQ.

The rearrangement joins TRBV6-5 to TRBJ1-2, with 7 bases identical to TRBD1. This CDR3 region has 15 residues. Germline V gene sequence: CDR1 MNHEY, CDR2 SVGAGI. The V segment lost 0 bases and the J segment 5 bases; nucleotides outside the gene matches: 6. CDR3 bases: TGTGCCAGCAGTTACTCGACTTGGGACAGTTATGGCTACACCTTC. Translated, it gives CASSYSTWDSYGYTF.

J is TRBJ2-4 and V is TRBV2; D is uncertain. Germline V gene lookup returns CDR1 SNHLY and CDR2 FYNNEI. V lost 7 bases to trimming and J lost 2 bases, with 9 bases between them. The CDR3 is 13 residues long. The CDR3 nucleotides read TGTGCCAGCAAAACGGTGTCCAAAAACATTCAGTACTTC. It codes for CASKTVSKNIQYF.

This sequence joins TRBV2 and TRBJ2-7; 7 bases agree with TRBD1. Germline assignment: CDR1 SNHLY and CDR2 FYNNEI. Trimming took 4 bases from V and 3 from J; bases not matched to a gene: 6. CDR3 length: 14 residues. This CDR3 reads CASSGGTAVYEQYF. DNA of the CDR3: TGTGCCAGCAGTGGAGGGACAGCTGTCTACGAGCAGTACTTC.

This clone was observed a handful of times. The chain joins TRBV6-5 to TRBJ1-5; D is uncertain. This CDR3 has 14 residues. Per germline, CDR1 MNHEY and CDR2 SVGAGI. V gave up 8 bases and J gave up 0 bases, with 11 bases separating them. CDR3 bases: TGTGCCAGCGGCCCCGGCGGTAGCAATCAGCCCCAGCATTTT. It codes for CASGPGGSNQPQHF.

This chain joins TRBV18 and TRBJ1-2; D remains ambiguous. Germline V gene data show CDR1 as KGHSH and CDR2 as LQKENI. The germline V and J ends were trimmed by 3 bases and 0 bases, with 8 bases remaining between them. The CDR3 contains 14 residues. The CDR3 protein is CASSPTVSNYGYTF. For the CDR3, the DNA is TGTGCCAGCTCACCGACCGTTTCTAACTATGGCTACACCTTC. Using reference TRBV18 and TRBJ1-2 for the parts outside the CDR3, the full variable domain is NAGVMQNPRHLVRRRGQEARLRCSPMKGHSHVYWYRQLPEEGLKFMVYLQKENIIDESGMPKERFSAEFPKEGPSILRIQQVVRGDSAAYFCASSPTVSNYGYTFGSGTRLTVV.

V and J are TRBV5-8 and TRBJ2-7; 8 bases fit TRBD2. Germline V gene data show CDR1 as SGHTS and CDR2 as YDEGEE. V shed 6 bases, J shed 6 bases, and the junction held 14 bases outside the gene matches. The CDR3 consists of 15 residues. CDR3 amino acids: CASTPLRSGIGEQYF. The CDR3 coding sequence is TGTGCCAGCACCCCTCTCCGTAGCGGGATAGGCGAGCAGTACTTC. Full variable domain (outside the CDR3, taken from reference TRBV5-8 and TRBJ2-7): EAGVTQSPTHLIKTRGQQATLRCSPISGHTSVYWYQQALGLGLQFLLWYDEGEERNRGNFPPRFSGRQFPNYSSELNVNALELEDSALYLCASTPLRSGIGEQYFGPGTRLTVT.

A single count supports this clone. The chain carries TRBV9 and TRBJ1-1; maybe TRBD1 (6 bases). The ends were cut back, 0 bases at V and 0 bases at J, with 18 bases in the middle. The CDR3 spans 18 residues. Germline V lookup: CDR1 SGDLS, CDR2 YYNGEE. The CDR3: CASSVATQDSAMNTEAFF. The CDR3, as DNA: TGTGCCAGCAGCGTAGCTACTCAGGACAGCGCCATGAACACTGAAGCTTTCTTT.

V is TRBV2 and J is TRBJ1-1; maybe TRBD1 (5 bases). Germline V gene data show CDR1 as SNHLY and CDR2 as FYNNEI. V was pared by 3 bases and J by 5 bases, with 10 bases between. The CDR3 is made up of 13 amino acids. The CDR3 region is CASSDRVWTEAFF. In DNA, the CDR3 is TGTGCCAGCAGTGACAGGGTGTGGACTGAAGCTTTCTTT.

This rearrangement joins TRBV7-2 to TRBJ2-5; 9 nucleotides align to TRBD1. Losses at the gene ends were 0 bases for V and 5 bases for J; bases not matched to a gene: 7. The germline V gene encodes CDR1 SGHTA and CDR2 FQGNSA. This CDR3 has 16 residues. The CDR3 loop reads CASSLAGQGLGETQYF. In nucleotides, the CDR3 is TGTGCCAGCAGCTTAGCGGGACAGGGCTTAGGGGAGACCCAGTACTTC.

The J gene is TRBJ1-4, the V gene TRBV2; D call uncertain. Germline CDR1 reads SNHLY; CDR2 reads FYNNEI. The CDR3 spans 15 residues. V dropped 6 bases and J dropped 0 bases, with 11 bases sitting between them. The chain's CDR3 is CASRATAATNEKLFF. The CDR3 DNA follows: TGTGCCAGCAGGGCCACGGCCGCAACTAATGAAAAACTGTTTTTT.

V and J are TRBV19 and TRBJ2-7; 9 nucleotides agree with TRBD2. The V gene end was trimmed by 5 bases and the J gene end by 3 bases; junction bases not matched to a gene: 5. The germline V gene encodes CDR1 LNHDA and CDR2 SQIVND (reference sequence). The CDR3 is 14 amino acids. CDR3 bases: TGTGCCAGTAGTGGGCGCGGGAGGGACTACGAGCAGTACTTC. Translating it yields CASSGRGRDYEQYF.

The chain employs TRBV5-1 and TRBJ2-7; 7 bases match TRBD2. From germline, CDR1 is SGHRS and CDR2 YFSETQ. There are 13 residues in the CDR3. Trimming cost V 0 bases and J 7 bases; bases outside gene matches: 4. The CDR3 region has the DNA TGCGCCAGCAGCTTGGTAAGCGGGGCAGAGCAGTACTTC. It specifies CASSLVSGAEQYF.

The chain employs TRBV6-1 and TRBJ2-7; 8 nucleotides agree with TRBD1. Germline-derived CDR1 and CDR2 are MNHNS and SASEGT. V lost 1 base to trimming and J lost 4 bases; unmatched junction nucleotides: 6. This CDR3 has 15 amino acids. Here the CDR3 reads CASSEVWQGAYEQYF. The CDR3 DNA follows: TGTGCCAGCAGTGAAGTGTGGCAGGGGGCTTACGAGCAGTACTTC.